The clone carrying this T cell receptor beta chain was recorded a few times. This sample stems from a study of patients and donors after allogeneic stem cell transplantation. Trimming took off 0 bases at V and 5 bases at J, with 14 bases between the two ends. CDR3 length: 15 residues. Germline V gene sequence: CDR1 SGDLS, CDR2 YYNGEE. TCRdb reprocessed the RT-PCR reads with MiXCR, giving one entry per CDR3 protein. The sample carries about 150,000 distinct CDR3 sequences, about two fifths recorded once. This TCR came from a human donor who was either an allogeneic HSCT recipient or a stem cell or donor lymphocyte infusion donor (not recorded which). It is not recorded whose cells these are; they may come from a transplant donor. The specimen was blood, either unsorted or a sorted T cell fraction (not recorded which). The chain joins TRBV9 to TRBJ1-1; the D is unclear. CDR3 in DNA: TGTGCCAGCAGCGTAGAAGATCGCGGGTTGACTGAAGCTTTCTTT. The encoded protein is CASSVEDRGLTEAFF.